The rows below give T cell receptor beta chains drawn from one sample of a study of blood T cells in healthy people across ages. TCRdb itself ran the 5' RACE reads through MiXCR, one entry per CDR3 protein. This table holds 2 million or so distinct CDR3 sequences, 49% found once. Sequenced: blood. The receptors were sampled from a woman aged 40 to 50 in good health. Both conserved end residues are part of each CDR3. Fields, in order: V gene, D gene, CDR3 protein. The D gene is left open where the match is weak.

V gene: TRBV20-1
D gene: TRBD1
CDR3 protein: CSASQGARVNIQYF

V gene: TRBV21-1
D gene: -
CDR3 protein: CASSKWLAGGNEVPYNEQFF

V gene: TRBV6-1
D gene: -
CDR3 protein: CASSQRDSYNEQFF

V gene: TRBV7-2
D gene: TRBD2
CDR3 protein: CASSLQPLAEYNEQFF

V gene: TRBV7-2
D gene: TRBD2
CDR3 protein: CASSRSSGRQETQYF

V gene: TRBV4-3
D gene: TRBD1
CDR3 protein: CASSREQGASYEQYF

V gene: TRBV3-1
D gene: -
CDR3 protein: CASSQSSGLQETQYF

V gene: TRBV5-1
D gene: -
CDR3 protein: CASSLLALYNEQFF

V gene: TRBV7-9
D gene: TRBD2
CDR3 protein: CASSAGLAGSSGANVLTF

V gene: TRBV4-3
D gene: TRBD2
CDR3 protein: CASSQGTSGGYNEQFF

V gene: TRBV4-3
D gene: -
CDR3 protein: CASSQELLRGRLNIQHF

V gene: TRBV7-2
D gene: TRBD1
CDR3 protein: CASSPDRGLGTQYF

V gene: TRBV4-3
D gene: -
CDR3 protein: CASSQDGGVDEQYF

V gene: TRBV4-2
D gene: TRBD2
CDR3 protein: CASSQSPASGRVHTQYF

V gene: TRBV5-6
D gene: -
CDR3 protein: CASREARTEAFF

V gene: TRBV12-3/TRBV12-4
D gene: -
CDR3 protein: CASSFSTIRDSPLHF

V gene: TRBV20-1
D gene: TRBD2
CDR3 protein: CSASRAGSKNEQFF

V gene: TRBV6-2/TRBV6-3
D gene: TRBD1
CDR3 protein: CASSYSLGTGRPYSNQPQHF

V gene: TRBV4-3
D gene: -
CDR3 protein: CASSRTLSGANVLTF

V gene: TRBV2
D gene: -
CDR3 protein: CASMAVEIHSGANVLTF

V gene: TRBV7-9
D gene: TRBD1
CDR3 protein: CASSDRDRASEQYF

V gene: TRBV28
D gene: -
CDR3 protein: CASSLRVNSGANVLTF

V gene: TRBV7-2
D gene: -
CDR3 protein: CASSPRAGRDYGYTF

V gene: TRBV28
D gene: TRBD1
CDR3 protein: CASNTQGETMGEQYF

V gene: TRBV7-2
D gene: TRBD1
CDR3 protein: CASSSTDRGFYEQYF

V gene: TRBV24-1
D gene: TRBD1
CDR3 protein: CATRDEGTGFGYTF

V gene: TRBV7-2
D gene: -
CDR3 protein: CASSAPLVSTDTQYF

V gene: TRBV29-1
D gene: TRBD2
CDR3 protein: CSDEASGGWDEQFF

V gene: TRBV14
D gene: TRBD1
CDR3 protein: CASSPPGQGKDSYNSPLHF

V gene: TRBV7-9
D gene: -
CDR3 protein: CASSSGTDSETQYF

V gene: TRBV27
D gene: -
CDR3 protein: CASRLGQNNSPLHF

V gene: TRBV10-3
D gene: TRBD1
CDR3 protein: CAISVGTGGNQPQHF

V gene: TRBV6-6
D gene: -
CDR3 protein: CASTYFRLVEANTEAFF

V gene: TRBV6-2/TRBV6-3
D gene: TRBD1
CDR3 protein: CASRYSDRARNQPQHF

V gene: TRBV7-3
D gene: -
CDR3 protein: CASSSSGGAWSPLHF

V gene: TRBV7-2
D gene: -
CDR3 protein: CASSLGAQDTQYF

V gene: TRBV7-2
D gene: -
CDR3 protein: CASSNQGPGGANVLTF

V gene: TRBV7-7
D gene: TRBD2
CDR3 protein: CASSSQLAGPGEQFF

V gene: TRBV6-2/TRBV6-3
D gene: -
CDR3 protein: CASSPPGTRTDTQYF

V gene: TRBV7-2
D gene: -
CDR3 protein: CASSLRDARNQPQHF

V gene: TRBV4-1
D gene: -
CDR3 protein: CASSPSGAAIYGYTF

V gene: TRBV6-6
D gene: -
CDR3 protein: CASSYQANTEAFF

V gene: TRBV4-1
D gene: -
CDR3 protein: CASSPTRWGNEQFF

V gene: TRBV29-1
D gene: -
CDR3 protein: CCVGPASSGANVLTF

V gene: TRBV24-1
D gene: TRBD2
CDR3 protein: CATSDPMGLAGVKDTQYF

V gene: TRBV7-2
D gene: TRBD1
CDR3 protein: CASSLALGTGEETQYF

V gene: TRBV28
D gene: -
CDR3 protein: CASSSLGAVQETQYF

V gene: TRBV15
D gene: -
CDR3 protein: CATSRDPSSGDPYEQYF

V gene: TRBV19
D gene: TRBD1
CDR3 protein: CASSISSLGTGLNEQFF

V gene: TRBV27
D gene: -
CDR3 protein: CASSTWRGSGANVLTF

V gene: TRBV25-1
D gene: -
CDR3 protein: CASSEGIGGYTF

V gene: TRBV3-1
D gene: -
CDR3 protein: CASSQTTSPGARGYTF